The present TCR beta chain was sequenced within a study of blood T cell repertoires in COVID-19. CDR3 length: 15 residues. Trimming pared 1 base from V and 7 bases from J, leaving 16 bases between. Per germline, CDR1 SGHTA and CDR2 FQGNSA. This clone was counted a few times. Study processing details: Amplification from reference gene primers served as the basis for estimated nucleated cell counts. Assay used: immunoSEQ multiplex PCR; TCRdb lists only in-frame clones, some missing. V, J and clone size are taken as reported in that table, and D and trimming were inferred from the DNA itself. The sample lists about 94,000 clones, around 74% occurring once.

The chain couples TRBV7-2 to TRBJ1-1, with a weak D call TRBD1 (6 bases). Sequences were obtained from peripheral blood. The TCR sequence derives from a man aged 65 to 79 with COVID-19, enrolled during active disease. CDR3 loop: CASSLVRSRGVEAFF. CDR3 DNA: TGTGCCAGCAGCTTAGTGAGGAGCAGGGGAGTTGAAGCTTTCTTT.